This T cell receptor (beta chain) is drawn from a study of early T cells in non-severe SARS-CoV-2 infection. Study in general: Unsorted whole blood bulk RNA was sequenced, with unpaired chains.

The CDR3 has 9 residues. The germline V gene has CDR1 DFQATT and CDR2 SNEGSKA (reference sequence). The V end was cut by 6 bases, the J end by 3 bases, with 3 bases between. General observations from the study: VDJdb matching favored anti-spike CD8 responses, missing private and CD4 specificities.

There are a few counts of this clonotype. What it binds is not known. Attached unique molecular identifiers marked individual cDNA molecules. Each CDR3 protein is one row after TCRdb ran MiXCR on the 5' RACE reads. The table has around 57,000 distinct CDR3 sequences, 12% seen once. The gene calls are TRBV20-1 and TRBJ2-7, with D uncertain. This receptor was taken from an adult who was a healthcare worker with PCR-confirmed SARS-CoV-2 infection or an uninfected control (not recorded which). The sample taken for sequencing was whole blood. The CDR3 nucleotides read TGCAGTGCACACTACGAGCAGTACTTC. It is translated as CSAHYEQYF.